This T cell receptor (beta chain) comes out of a study of blood T cell repertoires in COVID-19 (dated by TCRdb to 2018 to 2020). Describing the broader study: Samples covering the acute and convalescent phases of COVID-19 were provided by collaborators in the United States, Italy and Spain. The material from the prospective study consisted of cDNA or gDNA derived from T cells, B-cell-depleted T cells, or PBMCs. Subjects who had been exposed to COVID-19, were actively infected with it, or had recovered from it provided the deeply sampled blood TCRbeta repertoires that made up the dataset. The repertoires were released in a freely available public database intended as a resource for research on the immune response to SARS-CoV-2. Samples were obtained from the ongoing ImmuneRACE study (first 160 participants) and from roughly 1,300 subjects provided by 6 global collaborators. Sample metadata almost always included a de-identified subject ID, COVID-19 status, age in years and sex. Where available, HLA class I and class II types were obtained from metadata supplied by the sample provider rather than from assay-based typing.

In the prospective study, participants were roughly 18 to 95 years old, resided in approximately 22 geographic areas of the United States, and were enrolled through a virtual design. Cohort assignment in the prospective study relied on participant-reported clinical history from a screening survey and a study questionnaire. ImmuneRACE Cohort 3 recovered participants were defined by two consecutive negative NP/OP PCR tests, healthcare professional clearance, or symptom resolution. Each participant in the prospective study had whole blood, serum and a nasopharyngeal or oropharyngeal swab collected by mobile phlebotomists. Additional blood draws and questionnaires over an approximately 2-month period could optionally be provided by prospective study participants. Before DNA extraction, blood samples from the prospective study were shipped at room temperature or frozen. Regarding this clone: The specificity of this receptor is unknown. Nothing much larger sits one base from this clone, and base qualities are not available.

TCRbeta CDR3 regions were amplified from genomic DNA using the immunoSEQ Assay, a bias-controlled multiplex PCR. On the study's bioinformatics: Nucleated cell counts per sample were estimated from amplification of reference gene primers within the assay. To quantify the absolute abundance of each unique TCRbeta CDR3 rearrangement, sequence reads were collapsed and filtered. For each sample, productive Simpson clonality was calculated as the square root of Simpson's diversity index over productive rearrangements. TCRdb limited this immuneACCESS table to in-frame rearrangements with V and J called. A share of clones is missing; checked studies link under half to unresolved V genes, and the rest is unexplained. That table gives V, J and clone size, and the DNA gave D and trimming. The sample records around 150,000 clones, over 70% of which are singletons. The leading ten clones occupy roughly 9.6% of the sample.

Overall study results and their limits: Clinical and demographic metadata were provided uncurated, with the amount varying by source and participant.

What was sequenced was PBMCs or T cells enriched from blood (not recorded which). The clonotype was recovered from a man aged 50 to 60 who had recovered from COVID-19.

The base sequence is TGTGCCAGTAGTACTTGGTCAGGCAACCAAAAAGAGACCCAGTACTTC. The translation is CASSTWSGNQKETQYF. The V and J segments used are TRBV19 and TRBJ2-5; the D gene cannot be named for sure. The CDR3 spans 16 residues, from the cysteine through the phenylalanine. Only the CDR3 DNA stays, 48 bases, in frame from base 1. From a lookup of the germline V gene (reference sequence), CDR1 and CDR2 are LNHDA and SQIVND. V drops 4 bases and J drops 3 bases, leaving 18 bases in between.